This entry is about one TCR beta chain. Its recognized antigen is unknown. No qualities accompany the bases; no much larger clone lies one base away. V and J are truncated by 5 bases and 9 bases respectively, leaving an intervening sequence of 14 bases. Taken from cysteine to phenylalanine, the CDR3 has 12 residues. Only the CDR3 part of the read is kept: 36 bases, read in frame from the first base. This sample stems from a study of blood T cell repertoires in COVID-19 (dated by TCRdb to about 2020). For the study in its entirety: Samples from collaborators originated in the United States, Italy and Spain and spanned both the acute and convalescent phases of COVID-19. Sample metadata almost always included a de-identified subject ID, COVID-19 status, age in years and sex. The dataset comprised deeply sampled blood TCRbeta repertoires from subjects exposed to, actively infected with, or recovered from COVID-19. The prospective study material was composed of cDNA or gDNA derived from T cells, B-cell-depleted T cells, or PBMCs. The repertoires were released in a freely available public database meant as a resource for research on the immune response to SARS-CoV-2. HLA class I and class II types, where available, came from metadata supplied by the sample provider rather than from assay-based typing. The samples were drawn from the first 160 participants of the ongoing ImmuneRACE study and from some 1,300 subjects provided by 6 global collaborators. Overall study results and their limits: Clinical and demographic metadata were provided uncurated, with the amount varying by source and participant.

TCRbeta CDR3 regions were amplified from genomic DNA by means of the immunoSEQ Assay, a bias-controlled multiplex PCR. Concerning the study's data processing: Nucleated cell counts per sample were estimated from amplification of reference gene primers within the assay. Sequence reads were collapsed and filtered to measure the absolute abundance of every unique TCRbeta CDR3 rearrangement. Productive Simpson clonality was computed per sample as the square root of Simpson's diversity index over productive rearrangements. In its TCRdb copy, this immuneACCESS table keeps in-frame sequences only and misses some clones. Where compared with another copy, unresolved V genes explain less than half of these, and the others have no known cause. D and trimming come from the DNA, and the V and J calls and clone size come from that table. Counted in this sample were some 87,000 clones; under 90% of them appeared once. The ten largest make up under 3.5% of the sample.

Collaborating institutions collected whole blood in K2EDTA tubes following their own protocols. For TCRbeta analysis, collaborator samples were shipped as frozen whole blood, as isolated PBMCs, or as DNA extracted from either sample type. This TCR was sampled from a woman aged 70-85 years with acute or convalescent COVID-19. The V and J genes are TRBV12-3 or TRBV12-4 and TRBJ2-7; the D gene is perhaps TRBD2, from 6 matching bases. Sequencing was performed on peripheral blood. The sequence in DNA is TGTGCCAGCAGTCTGGACTACTCGGTGCAGTACTTC. This codes for CASSLDYSVQYF.